Presented here are 4 T cell receptor beta chains from one specimen sequenced in a study of cytotoxic CD8 clonotypes in ibrutinib-treated CLL. Repertoires were generated with immunoSEQ multiplex PCR, while TCRdb's copy carries only in-frame clones and drops some. The sample contains about 330,000 clones, approximately 67% of which appear only once. The sequencing here drew on PBMCs, taken after 36 months of ibrutinib treatment. These receptors all come from a human donor with chronic lymphocytic leukemia.

The chain carries TRBV28 and TRBJ2-6; D is uncertain. V was clipped by 4 bases and J by 0 bases, with 10 bases between them. This CDR3 contains 16 residues. In germline, CDR1 is MDHEN, CDR2 SYDVKM. The CDR3 DNA reads as TGTGCCAGCAGTTCCCACGGAGTCTCTGGGGCCAACGTCCTGACTTTC. Translated: CASSSHGVSGANVLTF.

The chain recombines TRBV11-2 with TRBJ2-5; the D gene is possibly TRBD1 (5 bases). With 1 base removed from V and 9 bases from J, the gap between germline ends came to 12 bases. Germline CDR1 is SGHAT and CDR2 is FQNNGV. This CDR3 contains 13 residues. CDR3 loop: CASSLGTLRPQYF. DNA for the CDR3: TGTGCCAGCAGCTTAGGGACATTAAGACCCCAGTACTTC.

DNA for the CDR3: TGTGCCAGCAGTTCAATATGGGGGACTTTCTCCTACGAGCAGTACTTC. Amino acid sequence: CASSSIWGTFSYEQYF. The V gene is TRBV7-9, the J gene TRBJ2-7; D is possibly TRBD2 (6 bases). Trimming shortened V by 6 bases and J by 0 bases, and 18 bases separated the two germline ends. This CDR3 has 16 amino acids. Germline CDR1 is SEHNR and CDR2 is FQNEAQ (reference sequence).

This chain connects TRBV14 to TRBJ2-3; TRBD2 aligns across 12 bases. CDR3 size: 16 residues. V dropped 4 bases and J dropped 3; count of bases not matched to a gene: 5. The germline gives CDR1 SGHDN, CDR2 FVKESK. CDR3 protein: CASSPLGLAGTDTQYF. The CDR3 DNA reads TGTGCCAGCAGCCCCCTGGGACTAGCGGGTACAGATACGCAGTATTTT.